One sample yielded the 11 T cell receptor beta chains listed below, sequenced in a study of Ad26.COV2.S vaccination and SARS-CoV-2 variants. Treatment denoted: 15 to 20 received Ad26.COV2.S at low or high dose, single or two shots; 5 received placebo; per-sample allocation not given. After the first vaccine or placebo injection, samples were drawn on day 63. Assay: immunoSEQ multiplex PCR; the TCRdb copy retains only in-frame clones and omits some. The table includes about 330,000 clones, around 90% detected once. The sequencing used peripheral blood, collected in a trial of Ad26.COV2.S vaccine versus placebo. These receptors came from a person between 18 and 60 years old who received the Ad26.COV2.S COVID-19 vaccine or a placebo.

Only one count was recorded for this clone. DNA of the CDR3: TGCGCCAGCAGCCCCACAGGGAAAGGTAGGGGGCAGTACGTC. Encoded protein: CASSPTGKGRGQYV. The chain has TRBV5-1 and TRBJ2-7; a weak D match, TRBD1 (6 bases). This CDR3 is built from 14 residues. Trimming cost V 4 bases and J 9 bases, with 20 bases left between them. Germline V gene sequence: CDR1 SGHRS, CDR2 YFSETQ.

The chain uses TRBV6-5 and TRBJ1-2; tentative D call: TRBD1 (5 bases). The CDR3 has 15 residues. The V gene lost 0 bases and the J gene lost 6 bases, with 14 bases spanning the gap. The germline V gene has CDR1 MNHEY and CDR2 SVGAGI. The CDR3 DNA follows: TGTGCCAGCAGTTACTCTCCGGAGTGGGGGGATGGCTACACCTTC. Protein product: CASSYSPEWGDGYTF.

A single count supports this clone. The V gene is TRBV27, the J gene TRBJ1-4, with D possibly TRBD1 on 5 matching bases. CDR1 and CDR2 (germline): MNHEY, SMNVEV (reference sequence). V lost 4 bases to trimming and J lost 6 bases, with 12 bases between them. This CDR3 is built from 14 residues. The CDR3 DNA sequence: TGTGCCAGCAGTTCTACGGGGCTGGATGAAAAACTGTTTTTT. This gives the protein CASSSTGLDEKLFF.

This sequence joins TRBV2 and TRBJ1-2, with D possibly being TRBD1 (5 bases). The CDR3 consists of 14 residues. V was trimmed by 10 bases and J by 8 bases, leaving 23 bases between them. The germline V gene encodes CDR1 SNHLY and CDR2 FYNNEI. The CDR3 bases are TGTGCCAACGTGGGACTGAGCGGGTTTGAAGGCTACACCTTC. Its protein is CANVGLSGFEGYTF.

This chain joins TRBV9 and TRBJ1-2; D not resolved. The germline V gene has CDR1 SGDLS and CDR2 YYNGEE. The length of the CDR3 is 13 residues. The V end lost 3 bases, the J end lost 8 bases, and 14 bases lay between the germline ends. CDR3 sequence: CASSAIVGIGYTF. CDR3 nucleotides: TGTGCCAGCAGCGCCATTGTTGGGATAGGCTACACCTTC.

This clone was picked up one time. The chain joins TRBV4-1 to TRBJ2-3, with 9 bases lining up with TRBD1. This CDR3 is built from 15 residues. J gave up 1 base and V 6 bases, and 5 bases lay outside the gene matches. CDR1 and CDR2 (germline): MGHRA, YSYEKL. CDR3 residues: CASSLWTGGTDTQYF. CDR3 nucleotides: TGCGCCAGCAGTCTCTGGACAGGGGGCACAGATACGCAGTATTTT.

The chain uses TRBV4-1 and TRBJ2-7; D is possibly TRBD1 (5 bases). Germline lookup yields CDR1 MGHRA and CDR2 YSYEKL. This CDR3 is 14 amino acids long. Trimming shortened V by 3 bases and J by 1 base, and 10 bases separated the two germline ends. The CDR3 is CASSHLGDSYEQYF. In DNA form, the CDR3 reads TGCGCCAGCAGCCATCTAGGGGATTCCTACGAGCAGTACTTC.

The gene calls are TRBV15 and TRBJ1-1; tentatively, D is TRBD1 (5 bases). Trimming took off 9 bases at V and 1 base at J, with 21 bases between the two ends. Per the germline V gene, CDR1 is LNHNV and CDR2 is YYDKDF (reference sequence). This CDR3 region has 16 residues. The CDR3 sequence is CATRGLQKGWNTEAFF. The CDR3 bases are TGTGCCACTAGGGGACTCCAGAAAGGATGGAACACTGAAGCTTTCTTT.

V usage is TRBV4-1 and J usage is TRBJ2-1, with D possibly being TRBD1 or TRBD2 (5 bases each). From germline, CDR1 is MGHRA and CDR2 YSYEKL. V lost 0 bases to trimming and J lost 12 bases, with 15 bases between them. This CDR3 spans 14 amino acids. As DNA, the CDR3 is TGCGCCAGCAGCCAAGAAAGGGACCGACTCAGGCAGTTCTTC. Its protein is CASSQERDRLRQFF.

The chain recombines TRBV4-3 with TRBJ1-1, with D uncertain. Germline V CDR1 and CDR2: LGHNA, YSLEER. Trimming removed 1 base at V and 8 bases at J, with 11 bases between. The CDR3 length is 13 residues. The CDR3 DNA follows: TGCGCCAGCAGCCAAGGTTGGGGAACGGAAGCTTTCTTT. Its translation is CASSQGWGTEAFF.

The chain links TRBV6-5 to TRBJ1-1, with D possibly being TRBD1 (6 bases). In germline, CDR1 is MNHEY, CDR2 SVGAGI. The CDR3 is 12 residues long. V was pared by 2 bases and J by 9 bases, with 10 bases between. Written as DNA, the CDR3 is TGTGCCAGCAGTTACGGGGGACAACAAGCTTTCTTT. As protein: CASSYGGQQAFF.